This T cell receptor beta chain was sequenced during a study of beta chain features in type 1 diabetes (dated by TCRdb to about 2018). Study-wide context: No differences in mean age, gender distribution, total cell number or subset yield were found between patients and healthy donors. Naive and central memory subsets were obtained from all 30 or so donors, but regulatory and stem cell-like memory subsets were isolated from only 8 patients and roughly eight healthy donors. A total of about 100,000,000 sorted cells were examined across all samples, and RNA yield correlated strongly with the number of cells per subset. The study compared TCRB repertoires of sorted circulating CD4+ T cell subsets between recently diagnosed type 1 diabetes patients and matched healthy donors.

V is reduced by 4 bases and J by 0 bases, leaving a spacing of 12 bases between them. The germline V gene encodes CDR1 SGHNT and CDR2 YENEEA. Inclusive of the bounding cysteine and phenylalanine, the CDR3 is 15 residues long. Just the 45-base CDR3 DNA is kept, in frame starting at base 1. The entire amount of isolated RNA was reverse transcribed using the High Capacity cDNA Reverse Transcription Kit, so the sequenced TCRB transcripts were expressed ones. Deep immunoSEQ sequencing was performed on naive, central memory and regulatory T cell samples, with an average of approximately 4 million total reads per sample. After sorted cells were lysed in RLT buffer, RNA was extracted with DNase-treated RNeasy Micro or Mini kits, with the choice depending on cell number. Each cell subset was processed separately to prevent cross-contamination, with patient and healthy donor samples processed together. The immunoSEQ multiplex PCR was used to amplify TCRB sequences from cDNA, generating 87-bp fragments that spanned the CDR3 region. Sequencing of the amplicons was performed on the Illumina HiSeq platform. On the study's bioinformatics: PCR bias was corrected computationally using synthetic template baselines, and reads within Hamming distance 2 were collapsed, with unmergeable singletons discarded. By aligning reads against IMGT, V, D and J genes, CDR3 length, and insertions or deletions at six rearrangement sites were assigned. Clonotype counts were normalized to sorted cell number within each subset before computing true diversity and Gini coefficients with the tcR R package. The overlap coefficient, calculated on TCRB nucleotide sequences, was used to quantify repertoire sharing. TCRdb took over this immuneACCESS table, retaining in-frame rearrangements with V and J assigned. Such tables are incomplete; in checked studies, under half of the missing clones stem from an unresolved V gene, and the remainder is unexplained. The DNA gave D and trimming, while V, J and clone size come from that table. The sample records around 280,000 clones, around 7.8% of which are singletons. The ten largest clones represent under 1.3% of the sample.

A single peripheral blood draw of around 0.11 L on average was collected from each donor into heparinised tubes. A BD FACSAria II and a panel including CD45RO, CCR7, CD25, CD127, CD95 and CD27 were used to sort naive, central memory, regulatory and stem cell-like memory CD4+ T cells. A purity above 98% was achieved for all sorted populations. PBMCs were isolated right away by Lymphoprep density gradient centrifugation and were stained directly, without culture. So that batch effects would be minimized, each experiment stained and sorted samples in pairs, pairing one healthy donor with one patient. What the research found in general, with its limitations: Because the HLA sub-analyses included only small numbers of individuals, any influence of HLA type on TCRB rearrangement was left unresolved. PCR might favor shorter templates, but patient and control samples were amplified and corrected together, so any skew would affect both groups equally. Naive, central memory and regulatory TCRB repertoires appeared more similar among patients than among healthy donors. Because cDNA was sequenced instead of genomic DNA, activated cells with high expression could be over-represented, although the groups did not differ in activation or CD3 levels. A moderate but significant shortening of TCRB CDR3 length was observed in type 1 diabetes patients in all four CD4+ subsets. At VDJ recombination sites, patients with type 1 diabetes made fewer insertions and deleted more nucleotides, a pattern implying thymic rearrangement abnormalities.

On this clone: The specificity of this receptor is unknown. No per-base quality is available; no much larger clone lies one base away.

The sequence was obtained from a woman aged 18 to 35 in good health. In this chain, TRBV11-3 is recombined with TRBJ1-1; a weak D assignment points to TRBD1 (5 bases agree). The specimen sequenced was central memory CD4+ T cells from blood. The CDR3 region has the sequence CASSSRQTLNTEAFF. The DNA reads TGTGCCAGCAGCTCCAGACAGACCTTGAACACTGAAGCTTTCTTT.